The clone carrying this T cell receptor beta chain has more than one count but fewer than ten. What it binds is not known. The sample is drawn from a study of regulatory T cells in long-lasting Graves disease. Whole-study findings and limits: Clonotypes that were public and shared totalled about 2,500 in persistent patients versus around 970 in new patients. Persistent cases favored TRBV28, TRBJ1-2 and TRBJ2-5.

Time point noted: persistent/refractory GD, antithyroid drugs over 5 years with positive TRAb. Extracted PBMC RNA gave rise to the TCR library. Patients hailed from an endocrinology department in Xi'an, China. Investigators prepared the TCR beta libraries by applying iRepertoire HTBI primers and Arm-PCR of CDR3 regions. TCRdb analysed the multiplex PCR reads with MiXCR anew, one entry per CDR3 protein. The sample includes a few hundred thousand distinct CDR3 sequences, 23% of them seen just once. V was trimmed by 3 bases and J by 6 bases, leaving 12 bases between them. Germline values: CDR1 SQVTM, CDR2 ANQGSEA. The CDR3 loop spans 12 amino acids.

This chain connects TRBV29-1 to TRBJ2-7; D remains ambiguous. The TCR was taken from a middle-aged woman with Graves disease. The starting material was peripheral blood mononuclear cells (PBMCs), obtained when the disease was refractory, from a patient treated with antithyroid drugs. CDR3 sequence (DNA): TGCAGCGTTGATGACCGAGCTGGCGAGCAGTACTTC. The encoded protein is CSVDDRAGEQYF.